These T cell receptor beta chains were read from a single sample in a study of cytomegalovirus exposure and HLA in healthy donors. Sequenced by immunoSEQ multiplex PCR; TCRdb stores in-frame clones only, minus some. The sample carries 95,000 to 150,000 clones, roughly 70% recorded once. The source material was PBMCs. All receptors come from a woman aged 35 to 49 in good health and CMV-seropositive. CDR3s include the opening cysteine and the closing phenylalanine or tryptophan. Each record gives: V gene, J gene, CDR3 protein.

v_gene: TRBV19
j_gene: TRBJ1-3
CDR3aa: CASSSFQVSSGNTIYF

v_gene: TRBV28
j_gene: TRBJ2-7
CDR3aa: CASSFGDRAYEQYF

v_gene: TRBV9
j_gene: TRBJ1-3
CDR3aa: CASSVGGQTGNTIYF

v_gene: TRBV9
j_gene: TRBJ2-7
CDR3aa: CASSVVAGAYEQYF

v_gene: TRBV28
j_gene: NA
CDR3aa: CASSLSAGLAYEQYF

v_gene: TRBV30
j_gene: TRBJ2-5
CDR3aa: CAWDNQGFGETQYF

v_gene: TRBV7-8
j_gene: TRBJ2-5
CDR3aa: CASSCPGGPPETQYF

v_gene: TRBV5-1
j_gene: TRBJ2-1
CDR3aa: CASSLARDRGHEQFF

v_gene: TRBV7-6
j_gene: TRBJ2-1
CDR3aa: CASSYNLNEQFF

v_gene: TRBV4-3
j_gene: TRBJ2-2
CDR3aa: CASSQVGQNTGELFF

v_gene: TRBV5-1
j_gene: TRBJ2-2
CDR3aa: CASSISGTGGSAGELFF

v_gene: TRBV13
j_gene: TRBJ2-5
CDR3aa: CASSPQIQETQYF

v_gene: TRBV27
j_gene: TRBJ2-3
CDR3aa: CASSGLTPTDTQYF

v_gene: TRBV7-2
j_gene: TRBJ1-4
CDR3aa: CASSLARATNEKLFF

v_gene: TRBV6-1
j_gene: TRBJ1-1
CDR3aa: CASSPAGTSNTEAFF

v_gene: TRBV7-9
j_gene: TRBJ2-7
CDR3aa: CASSLLSGHSYEQYF

v_gene: TRBV5-6
j_gene: TRBJ2-7
CDR3aa: CASGLRRGGSYEQYF

v_gene: TRBV28
j_gene: TRBJ2-2
CDR3aa: CASTRGTNTGELFF

v_gene: TRBV6-5
j_gene: TRBJ2-7
CDR3aa: CASSYTGSSYEQYF

v_gene: TRBV9
j_gene: TRBJ1-2
CDR3aa: CASSVDRNYGYTF

v_gene: TRBV2
j_gene: TRBJ2-1
CDR3aa: CASNPGGSYNEQFF

v_gene: TRBV5-4
j_gene: TRBJ2-7
CDR3aa: CASSPKGAPYEQYF

v_gene: TRBV5-1
j_gene: TRBJ2-7
CDR3aa: CASSESTGRDYEQYF

v_gene: TRBV28
j_gene: TRBJ2-3
CDR3aa: CASSSAQSDTQYF

v_gene: TRBV7-2
j_gene: TRBJ2-2
CDR3aa: CASVLGGAPGELFF

v_gene: TRBV7-9
j_gene: TRBJ1-2
CDR3aa: CASSRSGHPAAYGYTF

v_gene: TRBV6-5
j_gene: TRBJ2-5
CDR3aa: CASRTSGGLETQYF

v_gene: TRBV4-3
j_gene: TRBJ1-1
CDR3aa: CASSRGTVLTEAFF

v_gene: TRBV10-2
j_gene: TRBJ2-5
CDR3aa: CASSDPTSTDRGPRETQYF

v_gene: TRBV5-1
j_gene: TRBJ2-3
CDR3aa: CASSRDFHTDTQYF

v_gene: TRBV4-3
j_gene: TRBJ2-7
CDR3aa: CASSQGLAGFSYEQYF

v_gene: TRBV6-1
j_gene: TRBJ1-1
CDR3aa: CASSVLDGSNTEAFF

v_gene: TRBV25-1
j_gene: TRBJ2-7
CDR3aa: CATLSRGDEQYF

v_gene: TRBV6-1
j_gene: TRBJ1-2
CDR3aa: CASSETRDGPSNYGYTF